The 21 T cell receptor beta chains in this list originate from one sample, sequenced in a study of CD8+ T cells in alopecia areata. The authors extracted RNA and reverse transcribed it into cDNA as the sequencing template. Produced via immunoSEQ multiplex PCR; TCRdb's table is partial and in-frame only. This table has 35,000 to 50,000 clones, less than 70% appearing once. Treatment reported: oral pan-JAK inhibitor, 5-10 mg twice daily. Sequenced material: CD8+ T cells sorted from blood, taken at week 4, from a patient treated with tofacitinib. The receptors stem from a human donor with alopecia areata.

The DNA for the CDR3 is TGCAGCGTTGAAGATCGGGCGGAATCCTACGAGCAGTACTTC. This gives the protein CSVEDRAESYEQYF. The chain joins TRBV29-1 to TRBJ2-7; D not certain. The CDR3 sequence is 14 residues long. The germline gives CDR1 SQVTM, CDR2 ANQGSEA. Trimming took off 0 bases at V and 1 base at J, with 10 bases between the two ends.

This clone showed up just a few times. The V and J genes are TRBV19 and TRBJ2-1; 7 bases fit TRBD1. The CDR3 has 12 residues. Germline CDR1 and CDR2: LNHDA and SQIVND (reference sequence). V dropped 9 bases and J dropped 6; count of bases not matched to a gene: 5. For the CDR3, the DNA is TGTGCCAGCTCCACAGGGGCCAATGAGCAGTTCTTC. Its protein is CASSTGANEQFF.

The chain has TRBV30 and TRBJ2-1; perhaps TRBD2 as D (7 bases). Trimming stripped 5 bases from V and 9 bases from J, with 14 bases between. This CDR3 contains 12 residues. CDR1 and CDR2 from the germline V gene are GTSNPN and SVGIG (reference sequence). Here the CDR3 reads CAWGWGGPEQFF. Here the CDR3 DNA reads TGTGCCTGGGGCTGGGGGGGCCCTGAGCAGTTCTTC. The full variable domain, its missing parts supplied by reference TRBV30 and TRBJ2-1, is SQTIHQWPATLVQPVGSPLSLECTVEGTSNPNLYWYRQAAGRGLQLLFYSVGIGQISSEVPQNLSASRPQDRQFILSSKKLLLSDSGFYLCAWGWGGPEQFFGPGTRLTVL.

This clone came up a few times. The rearrangement links TRBV29-1 to TRBJ1-2; a weak D match, TRBD1 (5 bases). The V end lost 2 bases, the J end lost 5 bases, and 15 bases lay between the germline ends. The CDR3 covers 14 residues. The germline V gene encodes CDR1 SQVTM and CDR2 ANQGSEA. CDR3 sequence (DNA): TGCAGCGTTGAAAAGACAGACTATTTGTATGGCTACACCTTC. As protein: CSVEKTDYLYGYTF. The variable domain in full, with the rest retrieved from reference TRBV29-1 and TRBJ1-2, is SAVISQKPSRDICQRGTSLTIQCQVDSQVTMMFWYRQQPGQSLTLIATANQGSEATYESGFVIDKFPISRPNLTFSTLTVSNMSPEDSSIYLCSVEKTDYLYGYTFGSGTRLTVV.

The rearrangement links TRBV6-6 to TRBJ2-7; 7 nucleotides align to TRBD1. Germline-derived CDR1 and CDR2 are MNHNY and SVGAGI (reference sequence). This CDR3 is 14 amino acids long. Losses at the gene ends were 1 base for V and 5 bases for J; bases not matched to a gene: 5. The CDR3 is CASSYLGTAHEQYF. The DNA of the CDR3 is TGTGCCAGCAGTTACTTAGGGACAGCCCACGAGCAGTACTTC.

V usage is TRBV2 and J usage is TRBJ1-1, with 7 bases lining up with TRBD1. The CDR3 runs 13 residues. The germline CDR1 and CDR2 sequences are SNHLY and FYNNEI. J lost 3 bases, V lost 7 bases, and 5 bases had no gene match. CDR3 nucleotides: TGTGCCAGCACAATCCAGGGGGACACTGAAGCTTTCTTT. It yields the protein CASTIQGDTEAFF.

The J gene is TRBJ2-2, the V gene TRBV30; D remains unclear. In germline, CDR1 is GTSNPN, CDR2 SVGIG (reference sequence). V lost 5 bases and J lost 4, with 11 bases in between. The CDR3 totals 13 residues. The CDR3 DNA follows: TGTGCCTGGGGCCAGAGTCCCACCGGGGAGCTGTTTTTT. It yields the protein CAWGQSPTGELFF.

This clone has only one observation. The gene calls are TRBV4-1 and TRBJ1-5; 7 bases match TRBD1. The CDR3 sequence is 15 residues long. V shed 4 bases, J shed 7 bases, and the junction held 10 bases outside the gene matches. The germline V gene encodes CDR1 MGHRA and CDR2 YSYEKL. The CDR3 bases are TGCGCCAGCAGCCCCAGACAGGGATCGGAACAGCCCCAGCATTTT. This codes for CASSPRQGSEQPQHF.

The chain is built from TRBV9 and TRBJ2-1, with unresolved D. There are 14 residues in the CDR3. Trimming shortened V by 0 bases and J by 0 bases, and 4 bases separated the two germline ends. Per germline, CDR1 SGDLS and CDR2 YYNGEE. The CDR3, as DNA: TGTGCCAGCAGCGTAGAGACCTCCTACAATGAGCAGTTCTTC. Its translation is CASSVETSYNEQFF. Full variable domain (remainder filled in from reference TRBV9 and TRBJ2-1): DSGVTQTPKHLITATGQRVTLRCSPRSGDLSVYWYQQSLDQGLQFLIQYYNGEERAKGNILERFSAQQFPDLHSELNLSSLELGDSALYFCASSVETSYNEQFFGPGTRLTVL.

The V and J genes are TRBV29-1 and TRBJ2-5; D is perhaps TRBD1 (6 bases). The CDR3 is made up of 14 amino acids. CDR1 and CDR2 (germline): SQVTM, ANQGSEA. Trimming removed 7 bases from V and 5 bases from J, with 20 bases in between. CDR3 bases: TGCAGCGCACACTCGGACAGAGTTGGGGAGACCCAGTACTTC. The encoded protein is CSAHSDRVGETQYF.

The genes are TRBV7-8 and TRBJ2-1, with D maybe TRBD2 (6 bases). Deletions cut 1 base from V and 9 bases from J, with 10 bases between. The length of the CDR3 is 13 residues. CDR1 SGHVS and CDR2 FQNEAQ come from the germline V gene. The DNA for the CDR3 is TGTGCCAGCAGCTTAGATCAGGGAGGTGAGCAGTTCTTC. Amino acids: CASSLDQGGEQFF.

V gene TRBV29-1 combines with J gene TRBJ1-2; D ambiguous. This CDR3 spans 13 amino acids. Germline values: CDR1 SQVTM, CDR2 ANQGSEA. The ends were cut back, 3 bases at V and 0 bases at J, with 8 bases in the middle. The CDR3 loop is CSVDDGTNYGYTF. The CDR3 DNA follows: TGCAGCGTTGACGACGGTACTAACTATGGCTACACCTTC.

This clone was observed a few times. This chain joins TRBV5-1 and TRBJ2-1, with TRBD1 matching 11 bases. The CDR3 has 14 amino acids. Trimming removed 3 bases from V and 8 bases from J; junction bases left unmatched: 4. Germline values: CDR1 SGHRS, CDR2 YFSETQ. CDR3 amino acids: CASSSGQGADEQFF. CDR3 in DNA: TGCGCCAGCAGCTCAGGACAGGGGGCCGATGAGCAGTTCTTC. Supplemented by reference TRBV5-1 and TRBJ2-1, the full variable domain reads KAGVTQTPRYLIKTRGQQVTLSCSPISGHRSVSWYQQTPGQGLQFLFEYFSETQRNKGNFPGRFSGRQFSNSRSEMNVSTLELGDSALYLCASSSGQGADEQFFGPGTRLTVL.

This clone occurred a few times. The rearrangement uses TRBV29-1 and TRBJ2-7; D perhaps matches TRBD2 (6 bases). Germline lookup yields CDR1 SQVTM and CDR2 ANQGSEA. Trimming shortened V by 2 bases and J by 2 bases, and 13 bases separated the two germline ends. The CDR3 has 14 residues. CDR3 coding DNA: TGCAGCGTTGAATTGGGGGGTCGGCCCTACGAGCAGTACTTC. Its translation: CSVELGGRPYEQYF.

V usage is TRBV5-4 and J usage is TRBJ1-1; unclear D gene. CDR1 is SGHNT and CDR2 is YYREEE in the germline V gene (reference sequence). V shed 4 bases and J shed 1 base, with 11 bases lying between them. CDR3 length: 14 amino acids. The chain's CDR3 is CASSAEVGNTEAFF. As DNA, the CDR3 is TGTGCCAGCAGCGCGGAGGTGGGGAACACTGAAGCTTTCTTT.

This clone was found once. The chain is built from TRBV5-6 and TRBJ2-5, with D unclear. Germline V gene data show CDR1 as SGHDT and CDR2 as YYEEEE. Trimming took off 4 bases at V and 1 base at J, with 11 bases between the two ends. This CDR3 has 14 residues. This chain's CDR3 is CASSPTPGQETQYF. The DNA of the CDR3 is TGTGCCAGCAGCCCGACCCCCGGCCAAGAGACCCAGTACTTC.

The chain recombines TRBV6-5 with TRBJ2-2; 10 positions agree with TRBD2. This CDR3 contains 15 residues. Germline CDR1 and CDR2: MNHEY and SVGAGI. The V gene end was trimmed by 6 bases and the J gene end by 7 bases; junction bases not matched to a gene: 8. The CDR3 loop is CASSHSGGAIGELFF. In nucleotides, the CDR3 is TGTGCCAGCAGCCACAGCGGGGGGGCGATCGGGGAGCTGTTTTTT.

The CDR3 DNA sequence: TGCGCCAGCAGCTTGGCGAGACCCGGGGAGCTGTTTTTT. This gives the protein CASSLARPGELFF. V is TRBV5-1 and J is TRBJ2-2; the D is unclear. Germline V gives CDR1 SGHRS, CDR2 YFSETQ. This CDR3 comprises 13 residues. Trimming shortened V by 0 bases and J by 6 bases, and 6 bases separated the two germline ends. Looking up the rest from reference TRBV5-1 and TRBJ2-2 gives the full variable domain: KAGVTQTPRYLIKTRGQQVTLSCSPISGHRSVSWYQQTPGQGLQFLFEYFSETQRNKGNFPGRFSGRQFSNSRSEMNVSTLELGDSALYLCASSLARPGELFFGEGSRLTVL.

The V and J genes are TRBV9 and TRBJ1-2; TRBD1 aligns across 7 bases. Germline CDR1 SGDLS, CDR2 YYNGEE. CDR3 length: 14 amino acids. With 4 bases clipped from V and 4 bases from J, the junction kept 7 bases outside the gene matches. CDR3 protein: CASSPTGTTYGYTF. The CDR3 DNA sequence: TGTGCCAGCAGCCCGACAGGGACCACCTATGGCTACACCTTC.

The V and J genes are TRBV11-2 and TRBJ2-6; 7 nucleotides align to TRBD1. V dropped 5 bases and J dropped 2; count of bases not matched to a gene: 12. The CDR3 spans 18 residues. CDR1 and CDR2 (germline): SGHAT, FQNNGV. CDR3 DNA sequence: TGTGCCAGCAGCGCTCCGGGACGGACAGGCCCTGGGGCCAACGTCCTGACTTTC. Protein sequence: CASSAPGRTGPGANVLTF.

This clone was found a few times. J is TRBJ2-3 and V is TRBV7-9, with D tentatively TRBD2 (6 bases). Germline CDR1 reads SEHNR; CDR2 reads FQNEAQ (reference sequence). V was cut by 5 bases and J by 6 bases, with 15 bases left in between. This CDR3 has 14 residues. The CDR3 is CASSPPRLADTQYF. DNA for the CDR3: TGTGCCAGCAGCCCCCCCCGTCTAGCGGATACGCAGTATTTT.